The next 8 T cell receptor beta chains were all read from a single sample in a study of shared clonotypes between healthy human individuals. Assay used: immunoSEQ multiplex PCR; TCRdb lists only in-frame clones, some missing. Here the sample spans roughly 770,000 clones, about 96% being singletons. CD8 cells regarded as naive lacked CD45RO, were positively chosen for CCR7, and omitted terminally differentiated effector memory CD45RA+ cells. The sample taken for sequencing was naive CD8+ T cells sorted from blood. The receptors here all came from a young man in good health.

As regards this clone: Other DNA sequences from this sample encode an identical CDR3 as well. V and J are TRBV5-4 and TRBJ2-3; no clear D gene. The germline gives CDR1 SGHNT, CDR2 YYREEE (reference sequence). Trimming removed 0 bases from V and 3 bases from J, with 11 bases in between. This CDR3 is built from 15 residues. CDR3 sequence reads: CASSLVGVGTDTQYF. In DNA form, the CDR3 reads TGTGCCAGCAGCTTGGTAGGAGTAGGTACAGATACGCAGTATTTT.

CDR3 DNA: TGCAGCGTTGGGGACCGGACAGGATCACTCTATGGCTACACCTTC. It translates to CSVGDRTGSLYGYTF. The genes are TRBV29-1 and TRBJ1-2; the match to TRBD1 covers 7 bases. Trimming removed 4 bases from V and 4 bases from J; junction bases left unmatched: 12. Germline V gene data show CDR1 as SQVTM and CDR2 as ANQGSEA. The CDR3 consists of 15 residues.

The chain employs TRBV9 and TRBJ2-6; weak D call: TRBD1 (6 bases). The CDR3 spans 16 residues. CDR1 and CDR2 (germline): SGDLS, YYNGEE. Trimming pared 3 bases from V and 1 base from J, leaving 11 bases between. The DNA of the CDR3 is TGTGCCAGCAGCGCGACAGGTGTTTCTGGGGCCAACGTCCTGACTTTC. This gives the protein CASSATGVSGANVLTF.

V is TRBV13 and J is TRBJ1-3; D uncertain. The CDR3 has 15 residues. Germline assignment: CDR1 PRHDT and CDR2 FYEKMQ (reference sequence). V shed 5 bases and J shed 2 bases, with 13 bases lying between them. The CDR3 region has the DNA TGTGCCAGCAGCGTTGGTCGACCCCCTGGAAACACCATATATTTT. Amino acids: CASSVGRPPGNTIYF.

The chain is built from TRBV7-2 and TRBJ2-7; TRBD2 might be the D (7 bases). Between the trimmed V and J ends, which lost 5 bases and 6 bases, there was a span of 14 bases. There are 13 residues in the CDR3. Germline values: CDR1 SGHTA, CDR2 FQGNSA. The CDR3 DNA sequence: TGTGCCAGCAGCCGATCGGGGGGCCGCGAGCAGTACTTC. It encodes CASSRSGGREQYF.

The table lists this clone with a few counts. Additional DNA sequences in this sample encode the identical CDR3. The chain couples TRBV9 to TRBJ2-7; 10 bases are shared with TRBD1. The CDR3 is 14 amino acids. Germline loops: CDR1 SGDLS, CDR2 YYNGEE. Losses at the gene ends were 4 bases for V and 7 bases for J; bases not matched to a gene: 8. CDR3 protein: CASSPRDRGWEQYF. Here the CDR3 DNA reads TGTGCCAGCAGCCCTCGGGACAGGGGTTGGGAGCAGTACTTC.

The J gene is TRBJ2-7, the V gene TRBV4-3, with 13 nucleotides matching TRBD2. After removal of 4 bases from V and 6 bases from J, the junction contained 6 bases not matched to a gene. This CDR3 has 15 amino acids. In germline, CDR1 is LGHNA, CDR2 YSLEER. The CDR3 sequence is CASSLTRLAGGEQYF. CDR3 in DNA: TGCGCCAGCAGCCTAACCAGACTAGCGGGAGGCGAGCAGTACTTC.

The chain joins TRBV10-3 to TRBJ1-1; D possibly corresponds to TRBD1 (5 bases). CDR3 length: 12 residues. Between the trimmed V and J ends, which lost 7 bases and 8 bases, there was a span of 14 bases. CDR1 and CDR2 from the germline V gene are ENHRY and SYGVKD. CDR3 residues: CAITPGGGEAFF. CDR3 coding DNA: TGTGCCATCACACCGGGGGGAGGCGAAGCTTTCTTT.